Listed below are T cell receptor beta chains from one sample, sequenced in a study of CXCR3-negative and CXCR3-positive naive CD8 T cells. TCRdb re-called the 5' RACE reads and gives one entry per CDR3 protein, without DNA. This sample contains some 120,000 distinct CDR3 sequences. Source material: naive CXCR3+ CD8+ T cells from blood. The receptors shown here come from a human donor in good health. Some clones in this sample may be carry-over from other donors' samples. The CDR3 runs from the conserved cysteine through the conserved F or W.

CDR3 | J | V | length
CASTGADSTTGELFF | TRBJ2-2 | TRBV9 | 15
CASSEPPGQYF | TRBJ2-7 | TRBV25-1 | 11
CATSRVDTGDYGYTF | TRBJ1-2 | TRBV15 | 15
CASSPPSEGGTSYEQYF | TRBJ2-7 | TRBV11-2 | 17
CASSHRGSNEKLFF | TRBJ1-4 | TRBV7-9 | 14
CASSLREIPRTNEKLFF | TRBJ1-4 | TRBV4-1 | 17
CASSFSTPSGANVLTF | TRBJ2-6 | TRBV5-1 | 16
CASSLERVWGDSYGYTF | TRBJ1-2 | TRBV7-9 | 17
CSVEDHTGGVSDHEQYF | TRBJ2-7 | TRBV29-1 | 17
CAISDEGPQETQYF | TRBJ2-5 | TRBV10-3 | 14
CASSKSPQGWSYNSPLHF | TRBJ1-6 | TRBV21-1 | 18
CASSLYIGAGELFF | TRBJ2-2 | TRBV6-6 | 14
CASSTPGQGLIDTEAFF | TRBJ1-1 | TRBV2 | 17
CSAEGAGALTNYGCTF | TRBJ1-2 | TRBV29-1 | 16
CSVPCGDTGELFF | TRBJ2-2 | TRBV29-1 | 13
CSVYLSTERNEQFF | TRBJ2-1 | TRBV29-1 | 14
CSVDEGLLEQFF | TRBJ2-1 | TRBV29-1 | 12
CASRPDAGDTQYF | TRBJ2-3 | TRBV5-1 | 13
CASSSRDRGRETQYF | TRBJ2-5 | TRBV7-9 | 15
CATSDRGGDTQYF | TRBJ2-3 | TRBV24-1 | 13
CASSQTSGGLYEQYF | TRBJ2-7 | TRBV4-3 | 15
CASSLRGWGGGNTIYF | TRBJ1-3 | TRBV27 | 16
CASSSWGGGAVNEQYF | TRBJ2-7 | TRBV7-2 | 16
CASSPEERREQYF | TRBJ2-7 | TRBV7-9 | 13